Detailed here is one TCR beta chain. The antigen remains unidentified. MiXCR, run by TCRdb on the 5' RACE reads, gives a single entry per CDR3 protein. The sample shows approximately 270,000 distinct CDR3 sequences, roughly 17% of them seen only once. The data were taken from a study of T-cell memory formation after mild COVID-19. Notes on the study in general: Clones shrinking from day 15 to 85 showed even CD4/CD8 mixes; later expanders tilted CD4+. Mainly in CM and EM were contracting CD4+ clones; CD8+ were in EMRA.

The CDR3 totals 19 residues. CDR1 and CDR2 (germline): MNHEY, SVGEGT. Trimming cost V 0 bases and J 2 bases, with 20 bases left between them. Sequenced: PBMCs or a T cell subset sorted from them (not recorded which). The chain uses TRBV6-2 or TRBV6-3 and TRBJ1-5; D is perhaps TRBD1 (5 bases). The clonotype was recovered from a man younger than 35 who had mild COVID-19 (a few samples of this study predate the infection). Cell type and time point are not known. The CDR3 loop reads CASSYSINEGPQGNQPQHF. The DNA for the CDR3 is TGTGCCAGCAGTTACTCCATAAACGAAGGGCCACAGGGCAATCAGCCCCAGCATTTT.